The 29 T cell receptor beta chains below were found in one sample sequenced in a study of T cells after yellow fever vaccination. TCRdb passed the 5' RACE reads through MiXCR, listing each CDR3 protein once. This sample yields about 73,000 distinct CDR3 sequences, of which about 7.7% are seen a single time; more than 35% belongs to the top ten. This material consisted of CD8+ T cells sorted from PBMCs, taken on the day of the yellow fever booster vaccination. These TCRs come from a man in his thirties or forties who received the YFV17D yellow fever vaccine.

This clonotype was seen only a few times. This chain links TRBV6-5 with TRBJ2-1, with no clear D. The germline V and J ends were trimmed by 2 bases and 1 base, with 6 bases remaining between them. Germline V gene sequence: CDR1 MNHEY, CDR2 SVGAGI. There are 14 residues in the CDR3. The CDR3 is CASSYGVSYNEQFF. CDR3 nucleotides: TGTGCCAGCAGTTACGGGGTTTCCTACAATGAGCAGTTCTTC.

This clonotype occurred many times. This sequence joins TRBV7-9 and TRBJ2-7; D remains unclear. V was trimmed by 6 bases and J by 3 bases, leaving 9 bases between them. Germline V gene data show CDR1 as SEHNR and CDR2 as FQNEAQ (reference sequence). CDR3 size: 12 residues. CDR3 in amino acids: CASSSNSYEQYF. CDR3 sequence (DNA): TGTGCCAGCAGTTCGAACAGCTACGAGCAGTACTTC.

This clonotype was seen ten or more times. In nucleotides, the CDR3 is TGTGCCAGCAGTTCCCCGAGGGACAGGGGTTTCGGGTACAATGAGCAGTTCTTC. Amino acids: CASSSPRDRGFGYNEQFF. The gene calls are TRBV6-5 and TRBJ2-1, with TRBD1 identical over 10 bases. This CDR3 comprises 18 residues. The J segment lost 4 bases and the V segment lost 4 bases, leaving 13 bases of the junction unmatched. CDR1 is MNHEY and CDR2 is SVGAGI in the germline V gene.

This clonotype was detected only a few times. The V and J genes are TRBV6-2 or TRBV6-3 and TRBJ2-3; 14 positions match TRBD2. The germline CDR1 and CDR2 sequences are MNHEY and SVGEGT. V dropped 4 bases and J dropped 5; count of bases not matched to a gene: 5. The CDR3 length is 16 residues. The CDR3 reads CASSSGLAGAGDTQYF. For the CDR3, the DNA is TGTGCCAGCAGTTCGGGACTAGCGGGAGCTGGAGATACGCAGTATTTT.

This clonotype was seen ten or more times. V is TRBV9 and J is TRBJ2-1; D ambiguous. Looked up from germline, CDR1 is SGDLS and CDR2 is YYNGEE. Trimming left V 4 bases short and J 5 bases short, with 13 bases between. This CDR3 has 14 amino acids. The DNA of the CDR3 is TGTGCCAGCAGCACATCGGAGCATAACAATGAGCAGTTCTTC. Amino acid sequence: CASSTSEHNNEQFF.

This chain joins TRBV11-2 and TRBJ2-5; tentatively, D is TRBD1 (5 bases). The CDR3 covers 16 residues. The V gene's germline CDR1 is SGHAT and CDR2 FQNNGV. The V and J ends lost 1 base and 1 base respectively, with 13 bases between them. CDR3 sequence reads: CASSLVRQNPQETQYF. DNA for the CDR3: TGTGCCAGCAGCTTAGTTCGACAGAATCCCCAAGAGACCCAGTACTTC.

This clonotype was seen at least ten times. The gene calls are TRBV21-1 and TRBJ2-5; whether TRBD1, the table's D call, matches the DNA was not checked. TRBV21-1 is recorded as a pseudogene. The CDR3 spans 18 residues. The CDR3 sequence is CASSKVMKGQGWLETQYF. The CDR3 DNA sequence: TGTGCCAGCAGCAAAGTAATGAAGGGACAGGGTTGGCTGGAGACCCAGTACTTC.

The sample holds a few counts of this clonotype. The chain's CDR3 is CASSYSASSYNSPLHF. The CDR3 coding sequence is TGTGCCAGCAGTTACTCGGCGAGCTCCTATAATTCACCCCTCCACTTT. This rearrangement joins TRBV6-5 to TRBJ1-6, with D unresolved. V lost 0 bases and J lost 0, with 6 bases in between. Germline V lookup: CDR1 MNHEY, CDR2 SVGAGI. This CDR3 is built from 16 residues.

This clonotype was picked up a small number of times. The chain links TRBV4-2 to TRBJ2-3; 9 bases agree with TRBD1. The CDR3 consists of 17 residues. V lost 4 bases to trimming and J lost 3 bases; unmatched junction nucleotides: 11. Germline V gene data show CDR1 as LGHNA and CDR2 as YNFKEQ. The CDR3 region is CASSPRDRAGLTDTQYF. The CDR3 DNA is TGTGCCAGCAGCCCACGGGACAGGGCCGGGCTGACAGATACGCAGTATTTT.

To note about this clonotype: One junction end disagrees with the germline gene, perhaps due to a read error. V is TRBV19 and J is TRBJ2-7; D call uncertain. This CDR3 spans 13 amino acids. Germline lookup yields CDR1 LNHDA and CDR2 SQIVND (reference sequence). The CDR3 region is CATSLGASGEQYF. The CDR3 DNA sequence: TGTGCCACTAGTTTGGGTGCGTCGGGCGAGCAGTACTTC. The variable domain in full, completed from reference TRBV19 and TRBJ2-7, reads DGGITQSPKYLFRKEGQNVTLSCEQNLNHDAMYWYRQDPGQGLRLIYYSQIVNDFQKGDIAEGYSVSREKKESFPLTVTSAQKNPTAFYLCATSLGASGEQYFGPGTRLTVT.

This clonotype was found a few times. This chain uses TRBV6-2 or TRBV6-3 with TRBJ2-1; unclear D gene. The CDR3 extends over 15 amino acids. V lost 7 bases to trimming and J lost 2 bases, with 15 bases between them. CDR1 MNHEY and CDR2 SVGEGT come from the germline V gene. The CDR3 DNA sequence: TGTGCCAGCACCCTTAGAGGACGGCCCTACAATGAGCAGTTCTTC. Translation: CASTLRGRPYNEQFF.

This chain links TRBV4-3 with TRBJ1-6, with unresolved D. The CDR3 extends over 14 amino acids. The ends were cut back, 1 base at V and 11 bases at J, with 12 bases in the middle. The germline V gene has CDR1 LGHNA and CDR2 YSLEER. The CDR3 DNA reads TGCGCCAGCAGCCAAGGATACCAGAGGGCACCCCTCCACTTT. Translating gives CASSQGYQRAPLHF.

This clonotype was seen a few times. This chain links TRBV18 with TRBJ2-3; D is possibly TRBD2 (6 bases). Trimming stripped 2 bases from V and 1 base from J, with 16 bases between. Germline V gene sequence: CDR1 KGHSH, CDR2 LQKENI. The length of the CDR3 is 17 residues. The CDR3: CASSPSPLALRTDTQYF. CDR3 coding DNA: TGTGCCAGCTCACCAAGCCCTCTAGCGTTACGCACAGATACGCAGTATTTT.

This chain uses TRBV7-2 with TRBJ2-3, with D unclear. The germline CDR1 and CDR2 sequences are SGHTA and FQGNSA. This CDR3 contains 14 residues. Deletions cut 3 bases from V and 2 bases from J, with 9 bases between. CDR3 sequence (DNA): TGTGCCAGCAGCTTCTCCTCTCCCACAGATACGCAGTATTTT. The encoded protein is CASSFSSPTDTQYF.

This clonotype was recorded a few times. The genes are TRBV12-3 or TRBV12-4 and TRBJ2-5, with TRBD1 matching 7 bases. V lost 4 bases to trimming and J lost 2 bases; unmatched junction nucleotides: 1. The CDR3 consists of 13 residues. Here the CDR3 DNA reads TGTGCCAGCAGTTCGGGACAGCAAGAGACCCAGTACTTC. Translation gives CASSSGQQETQYF.

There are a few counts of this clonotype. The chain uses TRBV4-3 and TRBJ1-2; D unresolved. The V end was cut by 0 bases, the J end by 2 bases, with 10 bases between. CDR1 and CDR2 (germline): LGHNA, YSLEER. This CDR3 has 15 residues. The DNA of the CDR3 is TGCGCCAGCAGCCAAGATTCGTCGGGAAACTATGGCTACACCTTC. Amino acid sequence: CASSQDSSGNYGYTF.

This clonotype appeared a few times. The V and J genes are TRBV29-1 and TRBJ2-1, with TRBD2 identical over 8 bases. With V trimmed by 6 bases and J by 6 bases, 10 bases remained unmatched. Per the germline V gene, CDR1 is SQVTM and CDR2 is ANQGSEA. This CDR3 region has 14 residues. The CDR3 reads CSVLGLGLANEQFF. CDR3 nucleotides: TGCAGCGTACTGGGACTAGGATTAGCCAATGAGCAGTTCTTC.

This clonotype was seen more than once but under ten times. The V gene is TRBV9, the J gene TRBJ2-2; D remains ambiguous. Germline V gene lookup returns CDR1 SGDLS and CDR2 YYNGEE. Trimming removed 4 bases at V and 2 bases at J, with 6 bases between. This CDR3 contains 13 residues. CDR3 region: CASSSRNTGELFF. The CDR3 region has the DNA TGTGCCAGCAGCTCCCGTAACACCGGGGAGCTGTTTTTT.

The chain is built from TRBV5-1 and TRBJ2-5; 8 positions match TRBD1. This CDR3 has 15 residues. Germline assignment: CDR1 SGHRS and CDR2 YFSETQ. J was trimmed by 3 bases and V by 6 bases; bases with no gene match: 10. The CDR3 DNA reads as TGCGCCAGCAAACCAATCGACAGGGGAAAAGAGACCCAGTACTTC. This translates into CASKPIDRGKETQYF.

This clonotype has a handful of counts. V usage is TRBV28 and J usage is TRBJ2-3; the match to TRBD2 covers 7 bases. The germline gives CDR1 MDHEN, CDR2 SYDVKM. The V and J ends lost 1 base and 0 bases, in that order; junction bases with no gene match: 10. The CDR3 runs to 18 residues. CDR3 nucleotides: TGTGCCAGCAGTTTATCCCGGTACGGGGGGAGCAGCACAGATACGCAGTATTTT. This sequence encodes CASSLSRYGGSSTDTQYF.

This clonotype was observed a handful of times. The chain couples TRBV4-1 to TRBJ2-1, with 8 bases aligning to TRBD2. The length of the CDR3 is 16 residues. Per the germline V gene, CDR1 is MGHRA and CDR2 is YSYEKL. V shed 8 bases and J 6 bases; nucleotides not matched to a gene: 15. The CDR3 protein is CASAYTTSGRGNEQFF. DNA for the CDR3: TGCGCCAGCGCTTACACCACGAGCGGGAGAGGCAATGAGCAGTTCTTC.

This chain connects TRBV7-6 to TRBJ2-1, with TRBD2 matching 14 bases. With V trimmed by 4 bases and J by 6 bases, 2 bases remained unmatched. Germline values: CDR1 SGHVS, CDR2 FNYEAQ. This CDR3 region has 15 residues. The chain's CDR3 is CASSSGLAGVNEQFF. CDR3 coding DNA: TGTGCCAGCAGCTCGGGACTAGCGGGAGTCAATGAGCAGTTCTTC.

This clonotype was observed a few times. CDR3 residues: CASSSPIGNEKLFF. The CDR3 DNA reads TGTGCCAGCAGCTCCCCAATCGGGAATGAAAAACTGTTTTTT. J is TRBJ1-4 and V is TRBV7-9, with no clear D. The CDR3 runs to 14 residues. Germline values: CDR1 SEHNR, CDR2 FQNEAQ (reference sequence). V lost 4 bases to trimming and J lost 5 bases, with 11 bases between them. The whole variable domain, remainder taken from reference TRBV7-9 and TRBJ1-4, is DTGVSQNPRHKITKRGQNVTFRCDPISEHNRLYWYRQTLGQGPEFLTYFQNEAQLEKSRLLSDRFSAERPKGSFSTLEIQRTEQGDSAMYLCASSSPIGNEKLFFGSGTQLSVL.

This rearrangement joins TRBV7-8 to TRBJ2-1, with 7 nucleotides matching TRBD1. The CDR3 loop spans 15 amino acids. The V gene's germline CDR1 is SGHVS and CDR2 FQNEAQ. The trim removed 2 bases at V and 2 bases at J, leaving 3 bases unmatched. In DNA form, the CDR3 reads TGTGCCAGCAGCTTAAGTCAGGGGGCCTACAATGAGCAGTTCTTC. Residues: CASSLSQGAYNEQFF.

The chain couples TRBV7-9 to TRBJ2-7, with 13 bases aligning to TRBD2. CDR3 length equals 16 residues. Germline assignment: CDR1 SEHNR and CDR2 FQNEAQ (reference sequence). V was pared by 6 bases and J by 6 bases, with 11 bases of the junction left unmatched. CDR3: CASSPGTSGINREQYF. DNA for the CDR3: TGTGCCAGCAGTCCCGGGACTAGCGGGATTAATCGCGAGCAGTACTTC.

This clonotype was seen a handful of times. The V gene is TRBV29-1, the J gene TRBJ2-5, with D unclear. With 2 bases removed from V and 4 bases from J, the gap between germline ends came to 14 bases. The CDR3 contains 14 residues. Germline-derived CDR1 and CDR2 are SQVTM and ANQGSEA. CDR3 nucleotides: TGCAGCGTTGAATCCTGGGTGTCCACAGAGACCCAGTACTTC. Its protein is CSVESWVSTETQYF. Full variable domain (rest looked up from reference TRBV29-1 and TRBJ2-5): SAVISQKPSRDICQRGTSLTIQCQVDSQVTMMFWYRQQPGQSLTLIATANQGSEATYESGFVIDKFPISRPNLTFSTLTVSNMSPEDSSIYLCSVESWVSTETQYFGPGTRLLVL.

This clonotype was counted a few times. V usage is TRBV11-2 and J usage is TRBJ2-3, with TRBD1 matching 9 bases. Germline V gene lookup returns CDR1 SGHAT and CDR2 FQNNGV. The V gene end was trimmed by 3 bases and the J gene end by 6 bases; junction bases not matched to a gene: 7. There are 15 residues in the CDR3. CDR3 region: CASSFGTGSVDTQYF. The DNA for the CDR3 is TGTGCCAGCAGCTTCGGGACAGGGTCCGTGGATACGCAGTATTTT.

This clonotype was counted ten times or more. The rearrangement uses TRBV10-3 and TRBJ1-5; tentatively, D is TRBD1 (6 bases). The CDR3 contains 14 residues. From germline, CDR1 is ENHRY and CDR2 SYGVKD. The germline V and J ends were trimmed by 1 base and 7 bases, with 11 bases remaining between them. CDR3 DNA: TGTGCCATCAGTGAGTTGGGGGCTGGGCAGCCCCAGCATTTT. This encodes CAISELGAGQPQHF.

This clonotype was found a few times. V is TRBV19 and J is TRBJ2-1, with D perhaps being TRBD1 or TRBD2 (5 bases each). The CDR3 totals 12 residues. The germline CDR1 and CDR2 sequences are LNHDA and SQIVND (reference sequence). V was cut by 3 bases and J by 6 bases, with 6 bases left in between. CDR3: CASSIGGNEQFF. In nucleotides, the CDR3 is TGTGCCAGTAGTATTGGGGGCAATGAGCAGTTCTTC.